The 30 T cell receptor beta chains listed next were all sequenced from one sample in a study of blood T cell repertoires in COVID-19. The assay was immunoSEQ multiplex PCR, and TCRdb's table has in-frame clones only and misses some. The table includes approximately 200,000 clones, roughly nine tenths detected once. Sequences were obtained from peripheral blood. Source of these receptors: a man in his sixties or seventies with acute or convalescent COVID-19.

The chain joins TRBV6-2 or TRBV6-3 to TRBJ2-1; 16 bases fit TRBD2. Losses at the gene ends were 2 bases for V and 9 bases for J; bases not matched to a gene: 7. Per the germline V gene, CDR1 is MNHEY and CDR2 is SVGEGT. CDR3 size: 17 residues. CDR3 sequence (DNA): TGTGCCAGCAGTTACCCCCCCGGGACTAGCGGGAGGGTTGAGCAGTTCTTC. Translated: CASSYPPGTSGRVEQFF.

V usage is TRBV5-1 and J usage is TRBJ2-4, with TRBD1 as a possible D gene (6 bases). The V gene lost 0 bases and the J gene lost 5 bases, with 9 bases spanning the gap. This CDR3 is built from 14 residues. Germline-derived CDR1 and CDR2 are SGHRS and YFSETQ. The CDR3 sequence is CASSLAAGENIQYF. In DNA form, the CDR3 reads TGCGCCAGCAGCTTGGCCGCAGGGGAAAACATTCAGTACTTC.

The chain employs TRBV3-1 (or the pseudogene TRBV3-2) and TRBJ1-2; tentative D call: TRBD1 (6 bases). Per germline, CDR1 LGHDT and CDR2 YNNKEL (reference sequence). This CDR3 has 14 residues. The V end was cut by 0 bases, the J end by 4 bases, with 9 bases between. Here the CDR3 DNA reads TGTGCCAGCAGCCAAGAAGGACAGAGCTATGGCTACACCTTC. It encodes CASSQEGQSYGYTF.

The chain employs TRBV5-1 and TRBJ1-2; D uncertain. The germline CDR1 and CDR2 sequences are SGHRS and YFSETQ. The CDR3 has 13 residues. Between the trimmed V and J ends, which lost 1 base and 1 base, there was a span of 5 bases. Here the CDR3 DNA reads TGCGCCAGCAGCTTGCAGGATAACTATGGCTACACCTTC. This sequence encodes CASSLQDNYGYTF.

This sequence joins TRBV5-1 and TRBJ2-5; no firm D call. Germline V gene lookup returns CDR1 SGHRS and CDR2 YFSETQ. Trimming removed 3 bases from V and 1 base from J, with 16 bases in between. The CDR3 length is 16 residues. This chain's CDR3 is CASSSRPRQTQETQYF. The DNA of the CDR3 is TGCGCCAGCAGCTCGAGACCGAGACAAACCCAAGAGACCCAGTACTTC. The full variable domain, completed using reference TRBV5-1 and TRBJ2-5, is KAGVTQTPRYLIKTRGQQVTLSCSPISGHRSVSWYQQTPGQGLQFLFEYFSETQRNKGNFPGRFSGRQFSNSRSEMNVSTLELGDSALYLCASSSRPRQTQETQYFGPGTRLLVL.

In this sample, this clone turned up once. The CDR3 nucleotides read TGTGCCAGTAGTCCAGGGACAGGTCATAATGAAAAACTGTTTTTT. Amino acid sequence: CASSPGTGHNEKLFF. The gene calls are TRBV19 and TRBJ1-4, with TRBD1 identical over 8 bases. The J segment lost 4 bases and the V segment lost 5 bases, leaving 6 bases of the junction unmatched. This CDR3 has 15 residues. Germline loops: CDR1 LNHDA, CDR2 SQIVND (reference sequence).

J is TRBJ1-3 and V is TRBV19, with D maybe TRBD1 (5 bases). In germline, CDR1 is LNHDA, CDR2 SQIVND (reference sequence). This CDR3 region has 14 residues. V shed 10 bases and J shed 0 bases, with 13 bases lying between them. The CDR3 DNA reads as TGTGCCACTTGGGACTTCGGCTCTGGAAACACCATATATTTT. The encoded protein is CATWDFGSGNTIYF. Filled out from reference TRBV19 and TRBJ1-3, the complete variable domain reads DGGITQSPKYLFRKEGQNVTLSCEQNLNHDAMYWYRQDPGQGLRLIYYSQIVNDFQKGDIAEGYSVSREKKESFPLTVTSAQKNPTAFYLCATWDFGSGNTIYFGEGSWLTVV.

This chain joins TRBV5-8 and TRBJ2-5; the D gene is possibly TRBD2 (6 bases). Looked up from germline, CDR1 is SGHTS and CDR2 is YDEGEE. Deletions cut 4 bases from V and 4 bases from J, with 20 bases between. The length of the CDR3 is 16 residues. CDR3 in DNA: TGTGCCAGCAGCCCGACCTTCGGGGGTCCCGGAGAGACCCAGTACTTC. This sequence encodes CASSPTFGGPGETQYF. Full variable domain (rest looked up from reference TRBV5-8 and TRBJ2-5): EAGVTQSPTHLIKTRGQQATLRCSPISGHTSVYWYQQALGLGLQFLLWYDEGEERNRGNFPPRFSGRQFPNYSSELNVNALELEDSALYLCASSPTFGGPGETQYFGPGTRLLVL.

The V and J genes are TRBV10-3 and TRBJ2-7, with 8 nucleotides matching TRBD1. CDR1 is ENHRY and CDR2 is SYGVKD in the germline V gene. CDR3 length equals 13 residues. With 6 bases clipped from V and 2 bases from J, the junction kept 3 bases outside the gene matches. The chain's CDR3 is CAISDRGPYEQYF. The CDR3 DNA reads TGTGCCATCAGCGACAGGGGTCCCTACGAGCAGTACTTC.

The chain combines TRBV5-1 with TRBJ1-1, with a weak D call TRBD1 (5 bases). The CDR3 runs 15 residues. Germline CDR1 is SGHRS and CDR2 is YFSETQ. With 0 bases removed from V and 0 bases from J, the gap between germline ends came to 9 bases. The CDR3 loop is CASSLELQVNTEAFF. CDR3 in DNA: TGCGCCAGCAGCTTGGAACTACAGGTGAACACTGAAGCTTTCTTT.

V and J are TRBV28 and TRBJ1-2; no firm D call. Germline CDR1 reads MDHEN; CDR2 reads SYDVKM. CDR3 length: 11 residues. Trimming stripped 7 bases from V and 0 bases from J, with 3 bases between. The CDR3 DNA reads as TGTGCCAGCAACACTAACTATGGCTACACCTTC. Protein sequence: CASNTNYGYTF.

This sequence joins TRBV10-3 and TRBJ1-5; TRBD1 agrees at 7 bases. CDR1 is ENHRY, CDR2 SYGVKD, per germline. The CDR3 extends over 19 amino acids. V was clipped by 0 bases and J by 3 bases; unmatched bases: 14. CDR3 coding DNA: TGTGCCATCAGTGAGTCGAATTTCAAACAGGGGTTTAACAATCAGCCCCAGCATTTT. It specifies CAISESNFKQGFNNQPQHF.

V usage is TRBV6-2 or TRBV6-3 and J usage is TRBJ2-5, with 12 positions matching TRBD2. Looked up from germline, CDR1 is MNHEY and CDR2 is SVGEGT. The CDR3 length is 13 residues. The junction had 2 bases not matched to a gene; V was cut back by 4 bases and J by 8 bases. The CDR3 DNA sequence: TGTGCCAGCAGTTCCGGACTAGCGGGAACCCAGTACTTC. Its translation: CASSSGLAGTQYF.

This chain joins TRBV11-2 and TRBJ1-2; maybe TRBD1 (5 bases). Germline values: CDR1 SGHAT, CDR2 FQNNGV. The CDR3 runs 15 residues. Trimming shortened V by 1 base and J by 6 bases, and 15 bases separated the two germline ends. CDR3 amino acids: CASSLGPGGFDGYTF. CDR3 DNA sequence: TGTGCCAGCAGCTTAGGCCCGGGGGGATTCGATGGCTACACCTTC.

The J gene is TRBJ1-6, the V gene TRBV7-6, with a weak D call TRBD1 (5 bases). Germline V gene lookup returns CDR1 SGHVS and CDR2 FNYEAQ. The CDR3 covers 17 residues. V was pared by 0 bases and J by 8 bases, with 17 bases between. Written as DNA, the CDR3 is TGTGCCAGCAGCTTAGCCCTGGGGCAGGGAGGATATTCACCCCTCCACTTT. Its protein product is CASSLALGQGGYSPLHF.

In DNA form, the CDR3 reads TGTGCCAGCAGCTTTCAGGGAGGGGTGATCACTGAAGCTTTCTTT. The encoded protein is CASSFQGGVITEAFF. V and J are TRBV7-8 and TRBJ1-1; tentatively, D is TRBD1 (5 bases). The CDR3 extends over 15 amino acids. Germline values: CDR1 SGHVS, CDR2 FQNEAQ. V gave up 3 bases and J gave up 4 bases, with 15 bases separating them.

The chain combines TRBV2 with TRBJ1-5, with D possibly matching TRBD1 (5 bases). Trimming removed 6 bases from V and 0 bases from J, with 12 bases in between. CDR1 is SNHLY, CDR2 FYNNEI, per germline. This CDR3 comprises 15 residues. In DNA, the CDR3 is TGTGCCAGCAGGTTTCTGACAGTTAGCAATCAGCCCCAGCATTTT. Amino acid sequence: CASRFLTVSNQPQHF.

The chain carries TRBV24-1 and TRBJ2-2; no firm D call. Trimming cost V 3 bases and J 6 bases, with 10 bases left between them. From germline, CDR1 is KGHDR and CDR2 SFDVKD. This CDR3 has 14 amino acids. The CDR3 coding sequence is TGTGCCACCAGTGATGTAAAACTGCCCGGGGAGCTGTTTTTT. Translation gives CATSDVKLPGELFF.

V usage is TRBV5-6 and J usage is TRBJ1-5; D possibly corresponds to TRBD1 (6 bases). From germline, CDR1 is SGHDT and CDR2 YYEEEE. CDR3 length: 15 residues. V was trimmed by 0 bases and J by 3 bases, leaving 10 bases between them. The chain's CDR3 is CASSLGDTNNQPQHF. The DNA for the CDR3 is TGTGCCAGCAGCTTGGGGGACACGAACAATCAGCCCCAGCATTTT.

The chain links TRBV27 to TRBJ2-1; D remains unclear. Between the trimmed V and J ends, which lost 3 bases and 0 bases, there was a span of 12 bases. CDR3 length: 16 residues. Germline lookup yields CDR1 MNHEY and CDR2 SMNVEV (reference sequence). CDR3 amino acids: CASSFRVPNSYNEQFF. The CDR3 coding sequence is TGTGCCAGCAGTTTTAGAGTTCCCAACTCCTACAATGAGCAGTTCTTC.

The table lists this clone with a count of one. The CDR3 DNA follows: TGTGCCAGCAGCTTAGGGACAGGTCCAACGGACTATGGCTACACCTTC. Its protein product is CASSLGTGPTDYGYTF. This chain uses TRBV7-6 with TRBJ1-2; 7 bases line up with TRBD1. The length of the CDR3 is 16 residues. V lost 1 base to trimming and J lost 3 bases; unmatched junction nucleotides: 8. Germline loops: CDR1 SGHVS, CDR2 FNYEAQ.

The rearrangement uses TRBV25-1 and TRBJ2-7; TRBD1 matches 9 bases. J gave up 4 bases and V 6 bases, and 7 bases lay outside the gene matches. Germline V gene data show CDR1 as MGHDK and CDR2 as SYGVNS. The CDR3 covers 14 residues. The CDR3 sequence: CASRNTGGGYEQYF. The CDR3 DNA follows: TGTGCCAGCAGAAACACAGGGGGCGGTTACGAGCAGTACTTC.

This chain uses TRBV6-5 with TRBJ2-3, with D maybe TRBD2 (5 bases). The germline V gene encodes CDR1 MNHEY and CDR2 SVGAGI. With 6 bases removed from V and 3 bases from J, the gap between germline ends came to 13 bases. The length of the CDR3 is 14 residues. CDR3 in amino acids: CASRGATRTDTQYF. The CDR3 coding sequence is TGTGCCAGCAGGGGAGCTACCCGAACAGATACGCAGTATTTT.

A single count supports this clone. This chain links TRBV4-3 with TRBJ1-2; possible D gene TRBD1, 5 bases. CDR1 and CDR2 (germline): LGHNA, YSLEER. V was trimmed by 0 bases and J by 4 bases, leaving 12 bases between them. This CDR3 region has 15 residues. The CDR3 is CASSQDGRGPYGYTF. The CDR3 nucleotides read TGCGCCAGCAGCCAAGATGGGAGGGGACCCTATGGCTACACCTTC.

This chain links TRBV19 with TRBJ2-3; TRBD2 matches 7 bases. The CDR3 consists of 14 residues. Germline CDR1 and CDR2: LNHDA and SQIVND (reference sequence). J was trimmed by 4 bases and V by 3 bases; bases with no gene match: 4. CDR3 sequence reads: CASSIGGMSDTQYF. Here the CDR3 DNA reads TGTGCCAGTAGTATCGGGGGGATGTCAGATACGCAGTATTTT. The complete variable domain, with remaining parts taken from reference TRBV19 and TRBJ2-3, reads DGGITQSPKYLFRKEGQNVTLSCEQNLNHDAMYWYRQDPGQGLRLIYYSQIVNDFQKGDIAEGYSVSREKKESFPLTVTSAQKNPTAFYLCASSIGGMSDTQYFGPGTRLTVL.

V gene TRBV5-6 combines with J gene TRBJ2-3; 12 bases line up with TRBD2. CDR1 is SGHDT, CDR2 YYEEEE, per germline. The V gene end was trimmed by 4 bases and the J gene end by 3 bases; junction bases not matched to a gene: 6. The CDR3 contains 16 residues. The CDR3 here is CASSETSGSFTDTQYF. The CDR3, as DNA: TGTGCCAGCAGCGAGACTAGCGGGAGTTTTACAGATACGCAGTATTTT.

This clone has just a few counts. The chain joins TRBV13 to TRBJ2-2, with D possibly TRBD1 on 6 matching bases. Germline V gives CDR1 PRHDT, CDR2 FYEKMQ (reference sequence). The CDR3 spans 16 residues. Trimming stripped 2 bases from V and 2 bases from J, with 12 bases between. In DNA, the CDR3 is TGTGCCAGCAGCTTACCGACAGGAGTAAACACCGGGGAGCTGTTTTTT. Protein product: CASSLPTGVNTGELFF.

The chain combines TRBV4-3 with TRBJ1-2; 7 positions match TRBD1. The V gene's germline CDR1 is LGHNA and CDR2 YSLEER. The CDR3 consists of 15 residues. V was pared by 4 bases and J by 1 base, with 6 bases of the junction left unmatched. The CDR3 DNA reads TGCGCCAGCAGCCTCCGGGACAGAGTTAACTATGGCTACACCTTC. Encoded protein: CASSLRDRVNYGYTF.

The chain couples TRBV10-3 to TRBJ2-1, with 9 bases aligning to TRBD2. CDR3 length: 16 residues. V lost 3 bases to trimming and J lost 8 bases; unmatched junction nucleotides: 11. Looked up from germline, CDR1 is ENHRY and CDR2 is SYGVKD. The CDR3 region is CAISEFPAGGPDEQFF. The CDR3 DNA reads TGTGCCATCAGTGAATTCCCGGCGGGAGGGCCGGATGAGCAGTTCTTC.

The CDR3 loop is CASSFSGSSYNEQFF. The CDR3 DNA reads as TGTGCCAGCAGCTTTAGCGGGAGCTCCTACAATGAGCAGTTCTTC. This chain uses TRBV7-3 with TRBJ2-1; 9 positions match TRBD2. This CDR3 is 15 amino acids long. Germline V gives CDR1 SGHTA, CDR2 FQGTGA. V gave up 3 bases and J gave up 0 bases; unmatched junction bases: 0.